The 15 T cell receptor beta chains below all came from one sample that was sequenced in a study of blood T cells in healthy people across ages. Through a sample-barcoded 5' primer and a J-beta primer mix, a second PCR was run for about 6 to 11 cycles. TCRdb re-called the 5' RACE reads through MiXCR, storing one row per CDR3 protein. The sample carries around 500,000 distinct CDR3 sequences, roughly 48% recorded once. The specimen was blood. The receptors were sampled from a man older than 75 in good health.

V gene TRBV7-2 combines with J gene TRBJ2-7; D is unresolved. V was pared by 5 bases and J by 3 bases, with 11 bases between. The germline V gene encodes CDR1 SGHTA and CDR2 FQGNSA. This CDR3 is 13 amino acids long. CDR3 nucleotides: TGTGCCAGCAGCCGACCTCCCCTCTACGAGCAGTACTTC. Its translation: CASSRPPLYEQYF.

The CDR3, as DNA: TGCAGCGTAGAGTCCGGGACCGTTAACACCGGGGAGCTGTTTTTT. Protein: CSVESGTVNTGELFF. The rearrangement uses TRBV29-1 and TRBJ2-2; D may correspond to TRBD1 or TRBD2 (5 bases each). The germline V gene encodes CDR1 SQVTM and CDR2 ANQGSEA. Trimming left V 6 bases short and J 2 bases short, with 16 bases between. The CDR3 totals 15 residues.

This clonotype has just one count. The chain has TRBV7-8 and TRBJ2-3; the D is unclear. This CDR3 is 16 amino acids long. Trimming pared 1 base from V and 0 bases from J, leaving 11 bases between. From germline, CDR1 is SGHVS and CDR2 FQNEAQ. CDR3 nucleotides: TGTGCCAGCAGCTTAGTTGGTTCTCCTAGCACAGATACGCAGTATTTT. Encoded protein: CASSLVGSPSTDTQYF.

In this sample, this clonotype turned up many times. The J gene is TRBJ2-7, the V gene TRBV6-5, with a weak D call TRBD1 (6 bases). The V gene lost 10 bases and the J gene lost 6 bases, with 13 bases spanning the gap. Germline-derived CDR1 and CDR2 are MNHEY and SVGAGI. The CDR3 is made up of 11 amino acids. In DNA form, the CDR3 reads TGTGCCACCCGACAGGTCAGCGAGCAGTACTTC. Residues: CATRQVSEQYF.

This chain connects TRBV25-1 to TRBJ2-7; no clear D. V dropped 4 bases and J dropped 6 bases, with 10 bases sitting between them. The CDR3 is made up of 12 amino acids. Germline V gives CDR1 MGHDK, CDR2 SYGVNS. DNA for the CDR3: TGTGCCAGCAGTGTTTCCGACGGCGAGCAGTACTTC. It is translated as CASSVSDGEQYF.

The sample holds a few counts of this clonotype. V is TRBV7-9 and J is TRBJ2-6; no clear D. CDR1 is SEHNR and CDR2 is FQNEAQ in the germline V gene (reference sequence). V gave up 1 base and J gave up 3 bases, with 1 base separating them. The CDR3 consists of 13 residues. CDR3 in amino acids: CASSLVGANVLTF. CDR3 DNA: TGTGCCAGCAGCTTAGTTGGGGCCAACGTCCTGACTTTC.

This clonotype came up many times. The rearrangement uses TRBV6-5 and TRBJ1-6; TRBD1 matches 7 bases. This CDR3 spans 13 amino acids. The ends lost 10 bases at V and 7 bases at J; junction bases unmatched: 7. The germline V gene has CDR1 MNHEY and CDR2 SVGAGI. CDR3 coding DNA: TGTGCCACCCTGAGGGGGCAGAATTCACCCCTCCACTTT. This encodes CATLRGQNSPLHF.

With regard to this clonotype: One end of the junction varies from germline; a read error may be responsible. The J gene is TRBJ1-2, the V gene TRBV7-9, with D possibly TRBD1 on 5 matching bases. The CDR3 sequence is 14 residues long. Germline assignment: CDR1 SEHNR and CDR2 FQNEAQ (reference sequence). This CDR3 reads CASSLEGRAYGYTF. CDR3 sequence (DNA): TGTGCCAGCAGTTTAGAGGGCAGGGCCTATGGCTACACCTTC.

This clonotype has a handful of counts. This chain connects TRBV4-2 to TRBJ2-1, with a possible D match to TRBD2 (6 bases). CDR1 is LGHNA and CDR2 is YNFKEQ in the germline V gene. CDR3 size: 14 residues. The V and J ends lost 4 bases and 4 bases respectively, with 11 bases between them. Here the CDR3 reads CASSPAGRYNEQFF. Here the CDR3 DNA reads TGTGCCAGCAGCCCAGCCGGGAGATACAATGAGCAGTTCTTC.

J is TRBJ2-6 and V is TRBV12-3 or TRBV12-4; D possibly corresponds to TRBD1 (5 bases). The length of the CDR3 is 14 residues. Trimming stripped 6 bases from V and 2 bases from J, with 8 bases between. CDR3 DNA: TGTGCCAGCAGCCAGGGTCCTGGGGCCAACGTCCTGACTTTC. It is translated as CASSQGPGANVLTF.

This clonotype was picked up a small number of times. The V call is TRBV11-2, the J call TRBJ2-1; perhaps TRBD1 as D (6 bases). Germline-derived CDR1 and CDR2 are SGHAT and FQNNGV. The CDR3 is 17 residues long. The V gene lost 2 bases and the J gene lost 7 bases, with 21 bases spanning the gap. This chain's CDR3 is CASSLRGAGQDRNEQFF. The CDR3 coding sequence is TGTGCCAGCAGCTTACGGGGTGCAGGACAAGACAGGAATGAGCAGTTCTTC.

The gene calls are TRBV29-1 and TRBJ2-7; a possible D gene is TRBD2 (5 bases). V was cut by 5 bases and J by 1 base, with 9 bases left in between. This CDR3 region has 12 residues. CDR1 is SQVTM, CDR2 ANQGSEA, per germline. The CDR3 protein is CSVSSGSYEQYF. Here the CDR3 DNA reads TGCAGCGTTAGTTCGGGGTCCTACGAGCAGTACTTC.

The chain employs TRBV6-2 or TRBV6-3 and TRBJ2-1, with D possibly TRBD1 on 5 matching bases. V was clipped by 2 bases and J by 6 bases, with 14 bases between them. The germline CDR1 and CDR2 sequences are MNHEY and SVGEGT. This CDR3 has 15 residues. The CDR3 reads CASSYAGILGNEQFF. The DNA of the CDR3 is TGTGCCAGCAGTTACGCAGGGATTCTCGGCAATGAGCAGTTCTTC.

The chain has TRBV29-1 and TRBJ2-7; tentative D call: TRBD1 (6 bases). The CDR3 totals 13 residues. Per germline, CDR1 SQVTM and CDR2 ANQGSEA. V dropped 6 bases and J dropped 6 bases, with 18 bases sitting between them. In DNA, the CDR3 is TGCAGCGTCAGGGGCCTCCGGGGTCTCGAGCAGTACTTC. It specifies CSVRGLRGLEQYF.

This clonotype has a handful of counts. The chain combines TRBV7-9 with TRBJ2-3; TRBD2 is a possible D gene (5 bases). The CDR3 is 13 amino acids. With 2 bases removed from V and 8 bases from J, the gap between germline ends came to 11 bases. CDR1 and CDR2 (germline): SEHNR, FQNEAQ (reference sequence). CDR3 bases: TGTGCCAGCAGCTTACGGGGATCGAGTACGCAGTATTTT. The encoded protein is CASSLRGSSTQYF.